This record looks at one T cell receptor beta chain sequence and its context. Its target is not known. Sequencing used immunoSEQ multiplex PCR; TCRdb keeps in-frame clones, though not all of them. This table holds some 96,000 clones, around 90% found once. This record belongs to a study of T cell responses to AZD1222 COVID-19 vaccine. Germline-derived CDR1 and CDR2 are MNHNS and SASEGT. The V end was cut by 3 bases, the J end by 4 bases, with 10 bases between. CDR3 size: 13 residues. Findings and limits, study-wide: Only 5 or 6 individuals given AZD1222 were seropositive at baseline. It should be noted that donors were predominantly white British and more often female, and clonal diversity was possibly underestimated.

This chain uses TRBV6-1 with TRBJ2-7, with unresolved D. The origin of this receptor is an adult in good health. The sequences come from peripheral blood, collected on day 0 of AZD1222 vaccination. CDR3 loop: CASSEKIPYEQYF. The CDR3 DNA is TGTGCCAGCAGTGAGAAAATCCCTTACGAGCAGTACTTC.